This T cell receptor (beta chain) was recorded in a study of blood T cell repertoires in COVID-19. About the study: Both acute and convalescent COVID-19 samples were obtained from the United States, Italy and Spain. Sources were T cells, B-cell-depleted T cells, or PBMCs; the material itself was cDNA or gDNA.

Assay: immunoSEQ multiplex PCR; the TCRdb copy retains only in-frame clones and omits some. The profile covers 110,000 to 150,000 clones, with about nine tenths appearing a single time and around 10% taken by the ten largest. Clinical history as reported by participants underpinned cohort assignment. Germline V gives CDR1 SEHNR, CDR2 FQNEAQ (reference sequence). This CDR3 spans 18 amino acids. Trimming removed 0 bases from V and 4 bases from J; junction bases left unmatched: 11. The table lists this clone with a few counts. The clonotype comes from a man aged 60 to 69 who had recovered from COVID-19. The rearrangement joins TRBV7-9 to TRBJ1-4; TRBD1 agrees at 7 bases. Material for sequencing was PBMCs or T cells enriched from blood (not recorded which). The CDR3 spells CASSLAPQGFLINEKLFF. The CDR3 bases are TGTGCCAGCAGCTTAGCACCACAGGGGTTCTTGATTAATGAAAAACTGTTTTTT.